This T cell receptor (beta chain) was observed in a study of technical replicates of blood from several donors. Germline loops: CDR1 SGHTA, CDR2 FQGTGA. The CDR3 has 18 amino acids. V dropped 6 bases and J dropped 4; count of bases not matched to a gene: 15. Using immunoSEQ multiplex PCR, the repertoire was profiled, and TCRdb retains in-frame clones only, with some absent. This sample has about 71,000 clones, with around 87% found just once. Sequencing input: PBMCs. This TCR was recovered from a human donor in good health. Some clones in this sample may be carry-over from other donors' samples. This chain connects TRBV7-3 to TRBJ2-2; 9 bases line up with TRBD2. The CDR3 coding sequence is TGTGCCAGCAGGACGGGAGGTAGCGGGAGTCTAGGCACCGGGGAGCTGTTTTTT. Translation gives CASRTGGSGSLGTGELFF.